This is a list of T cell receptor beta chains from one sample in a study of blood T cell repertoires in COVID-19. Using immunoSEQ multiplex PCR, the repertoire was profiled, and TCRdb retains in-frame clones only, with some absent. The sample records 110,000 to 150,000 clones, approximately 80% being singletons. The sample consisted of peripheral blood. These receptors all come from a human donor in a cohort sampled during active COVID-19. Both conserved end residues are part of each CDR3. The order of the fields is clone size, V gene, D gene, J gene, CDR3 protein, CDR3 DNA. A D gene is named only where the DNA matches it firmly. The size entry is marked missing in some rows and otherwise reads once, few, many or a size class.

abundance: .; v_gene: TRBV19; d_gene: TRBD1; j_gene: TRBJ1-6; CDR3aa: CASSPGTVYSPLHF; CDR3nt: TGTGCCAGTAGCCCCGGGACAGTCTATTCACCCCTCCACTTT
abundance: once; v_gene: TRBV18; d_gene: TRBD2; j_gene: TRBJ2-5; CDR3aa: CASSPAGGETQYF; CDR3nt: TGTGCCAGCTCACCTGCGGGAGGGGAGACCCAGTACTTC
abundance: .; v_gene: TRBV20-1; d_gene: .; j_gene: TRBJ2-7; CDR3aa: CSASAYEQYF; CDR3nt: TGCAGTGCTAGTGCGTACGAGCAGTACTTC
abundance: .; v_gene: TRBV9; d_gene: TRBD1; j_gene: TRBJ1-2; CDR3aa: CASSGRGGTGGHGYTF; CDR3nt: TGTGCCAGCAGCGGTAGGGGCGGAACAGGGGGGCATGGCTACACCTTC
abundance: .; v_gene: TRBV4-3; d_gene: TRBD1; j_gene: TRBJ2-6; CDR3aa: CASSQGGRGTGGPGANVLTF; CDR3nt: TGCGCCAGCAGCCAAGGTGGTAGGGGGACAGGGGGACCCGGGGCCAACGTCCTGACTTTC
abundance: .; v_gene: TRBV9; d_gene: TRBD1; j_gene: TRBJ1-5; CDR3aa: CASSKQGALDQPQHF; CDR3nt: TGTGCCAGCAGCAAACAGGGGGCGTTGGATCAGCCCCAGCATTTT
abundance: .; v_gene: TRBV5-1; d_gene: TRBD1; j_gene: TRBJ1-4; CDR3aa: CASSLETGEKLFF; CDR3nt: TGCGCCAGCAGCTTGGAGACAGGGGAAAAACTGTTTTTT
abundance: .; v_gene: TRBV11-2; d_gene: TRBD1; j_gene: TRBJ1-2; CDR3aa: CASTPRQGANYGYTF; CDR3nt: TGTGCCAGCACCCCCCGACAGGGGGCCAACTATGGCTACACCTTC
abundance: .; v_gene: TRBV18; d_gene: .; j_gene: TRBJ2-5; CDR3aa: CASSPTSLETQYF; CDR3nt: TGTGCCAGCTCACCGACTAGTCTTGAGACCCAGTACTTC
abundance: .; v_gene: TRBV5-3; d_gene: .; j_gene: TRBJ2-7; CDR3aa: CARSFPSRTDGLGEQYF; CDR3nt: TGTGCCAGAAGCTTCCCCAGTAGGACAGACGGCCTGGGGGAGCAGTACTTC
abundance: .; v_gene: TRBV18; d_gene: TRBD2; j_gene: TRBJ2-1; CDR3aa: CASSPLAGFYNEQFF; CDR3nt: TGTGCCAGCTCACCTCTAGCGGGGTTCTACAATGAGCAGTTCTTC
abundance: .; v_gene: TRBV2; d_gene: .; j_gene: TRBJ2-3; CDR3aa: CASRSGRETDTQYF; CDR3nt: TGTGCCAGCCGTAGCGGCCGAGAGACAGATACGCAGTATTTT
abundance: .; v_gene: TRBV7-2; d_gene: .; j_gene: TRBJ1-5; CDR3aa: CASSIDIFGQPQHF; CDR3nt: TGTGCCAGCAGCATCGACATTTTCGGTCAGCCCCAGCATTTT
abundance: .; v_gene: TRBV29-1; d_gene: .; j_gene: TRBJ1-1; CDR3aa: CSVVGVGGTEAFF; CDR3nt: TGCAGCGTTGTAGGCGTTGGAGGCACTGAAGCTTTCTTT
abundance: .; v_gene: TRBV6-5; d_gene: .; j_gene: TRBJ1-6; CDR3aa: CASRPTGYNSPLHF; CDR3nt: TGTGCCAGCAGACCTACAGGGTACAATTCACCCCTCCACTTT
abundance: .; v_gene: TRBV15; d_gene: TRBD1; j_gene: TRBJ2-7; CDR3aa: CATSRDLAGGYEQYF; CDR3nt: TGTGCCACCAGCAGAGATTTGGCAGGGGGCTACGAGCAGTACTTC
abundance: .; v_gene: TRBV6-5; d_gene: TRBD1; j_gene: TRBJ2-3; CDR3aa: CASKGQGADTQYF; CDR3nt: TGTGCCAGCAAGGGACAGGGAGCGGATACGCAGTATTTT
abundance: .; v_gene: TRBV14; d_gene: TRBD1; j_gene: TRBJ2-1; CDR3aa: CASSRTGTGGFNEQFF; CDR3nt: TGTGCCAGCAGCCGTACCGGGACAGGGGGCTTCAATGAGCAGTTCTTC
abundance: .; v_gene: TRBV19; d_gene: .; j_gene: TRBJ2-1; CDR3aa: CASSIESGGKYEQFF; CDR3nt: TGTGCCAGTAGTATAGAGTCAGGGGGGAAGTATGAGCAGTTCTTC
abundance: once; v_gene: TRBV2; d_gene: TRBD1; j_gene: TRBJ2-3; CDR3aa: CAGLRDRGRDTQYF; CDR3nt: TGTGCCGGGCTCCGGGACAGGGGAAGAGATACGCAGTATTTT
abundance: .; v_gene: TRBV9; d_gene: TRBD1; j_gene: TRBJ2-1; CDR3aa: CASSVEPTGGNEQFF; CDR3nt: TGTGCCAGCAGCGTGGAACCGACAGGGGGCAATGAGCAGTTCTTC
abundance: .; v_gene: TRBV5-4; d_gene: TRBD1; j_gene: TRBJ2-7; CDR3aa: CASSAGQGAIEQYF; CDR3nt: TGTGCCAGCAGCGCGGGACAGGGGGCAATCGAGCAGTACTTC
abundance: .; v_gene: TRBV3-1/TRBV3-2; d_gene: .; j_gene: TRBJ2-2; CDR3aa: CASSTRGNTGELFF; CDR3nt: TGTGCCAGCAGCACCCGGGGAAACACCGGGGAGCTGTTTTTT
abundance: .; v_gene: TRBV3-1/TRBV3-2; d_gene: TRBD1; j_gene: TRBJ2-7; CDR3aa: CASSQERTGLNEQYF; CDR3nt: TGTGCCAGCAGCCAAGAAAGGACAGGGCTCAACGAGCAGTACTTC
abundance: .; v_gene: TRBV2; d_gene: TRBD2; j_gene: TRBJ2-1; CDR3aa: CASRDTGGLAGSSYNEQFF; CDR3nt: TGTGCCAGCAGGGACACGGGGGGACTAGCGGGAAGCTCCTACAATGAGCAGTTCTTC
abundance: .; v_gene: TRBV20-1; d_gene: .; j_gene: TRBJ2-5; CDR3aa: CSASTETQYF; CDR3nt: TGCAGTGCTAGTACTGAGACCCAGTACTTC
abundance: .; v_gene: TRBV6-6; d_gene: .; j_gene: TRBJ1-6; CDR3aa: CASRSGTIVPLHF; CDR3nt: TGTGCCAGCAGGTCCGGGACAATTGTGCCCCTCCACTTT
abundance: .; v_gene: TRBV19; d_gene: .; j_gene: TRBJ1-5; CDR3aa: CASSTSISNQPQHF; CDR3nt: TGTGCCAGTAGTACGTCTATTAGCAATCAGCCCCAGCATTTT
abundance: .; v_gene: TRBV15; d_gene: TRBD2; j_gene: TRBJ2-7; CDR3aa: CATSGLAGAAYEQYF; CDR3nt: TGTGCCACCAGCGGCTTAGCGGGGGCAGCCTACGAGCAGTACTTC
abundance: .; v_gene: TRBV7-9; d_gene: TRBD2; j_gene: TRBJ2-3; CDR3aa: CASSLRRLAGGLTDTQYF; CDR3nt: TGTGCCAGCAGCTTAAGGAGGCTCGCGGGGGGGCTTACAGATACGCAGTATTTT
abundance: once; v_gene: TRBV4-3; d_gene: TRBD1; j_gene: TRBJ2-1; CDR3aa: CASSQGTGSKEQFF; CDR3nt: TGCGCCAGCAGCCAAGGGACAGGGAGTAAAGAGCAGTTCTTC
abundance: .; v_gene: TRBV5-4; d_gene: TRBD2; j_gene: TRBJ2-3; CDR3aa: CASSLEPERGPDTQYF; CDR3nt: TGTGCCAGCAGCTTGGAGCCCGAGCGGGGCCCAGATACGCAGTATTTT
abundance: .; v_gene: TRBV5-4; d_gene: .; j_gene: TRBJ2-3; CDR3aa: CASSPHGGRGRGTDTQYF; CDR3nt: TGTGCCAGCAGCCCCCACGGAGGGCGGGGGCGGGGCACAGATACGCAGTATTTT
abundance: few; v_gene: TRBV5-6; d_gene: .; j_gene: TRBJ1-5; CDR3aa: CASTLGFSLGAQPQHF; CDR3nt: TGTGCCAGCACCCTTGGGTTTAGTTTAGGGGCTCAGCCCCAGCATTTT
abundance: .; v_gene: TRBV19; d_gene: .; j_gene: TRBJ1-2; CDR3aa: CASSIMGGYTF; CDR3nt: TGTGCCAGTAGTATTATGGGCGGCTACACCTTC
abundance: .; v_gene: TRBV29-1; d_gene: TRBD1; j_gene: TRBJ1-3; CDR3aa: CSVRTGINTIYF; CDR3nt: TGCAGCGTCCGGACAGGGATAAACACCATATATTTT
abundance: .; v_gene: TRBV6-4; d_gene: TRBD1; j_gene: TRBJ2-6; CDR3aa: CASSGTGGAGANVLTF; CDR3nt: TGTGCCAGCAGTGGGACAGGGGGCGCTGGGGCCAACGTCCTGACTTTC
abundance: .; v_gene: TRBV5-1; d_gene: TRBD2; j_gene: TRBJ2-1; CDR3aa: CASSLASGGNEQFF; CDR3nt: TGCGCCAGCAGCTTGGCTAGCGGGGGGAATGAGCAGTTCTTC
abundance: .; v_gene: TRBV28; d_gene: TRBD1; j_gene: TRBJ1-6; CDR3aa: CASSSPHTGVYNSPLHF; CDR3nt: TGTGCCAGCAGTTCCCCCCACACAGGGGTCTATAATTCACCCCTCCACTTT
abundance: .; v_gene: TRBV27; d_gene: TRBD1; j_gene: TRBJ1-2; CDR3aa: CASSSRQGSFGYTF; CDR3nt: TGTGCCAGCAGTTCCCGACAGGGGAGTTTCGGCTACACCTTC
abundance: few; v_gene: TRBV12-3/TRBV12-4; d_gene: .; j_gene: TRBJ1-1; CDR3aa: CASSLLRGTEAFF; CDR3nt: TGTGCCAGCAGTTTGTTAAGAGGTACTGAAGCTTTCTTT
abundance: .; v_gene: TRBV10-3; d_gene: .; j_gene: TRBJ2-7; CDR3aa: CAISESTAYEQYF; CDR3nt: TGTGCCATCAGTGAGTCTACTGCCTACGAGCAGTACTTC
abundance: .; v_gene: TRBV19; d_gene: .; j_gene: TRBJ1-4; CDR3aa: CASSIDPPQWPTNEKLFF; CDR3nt: TGTGCCAGTAGTATAGACCCTCCGCAGTGGCCAACTAATGAAAAACTGTTTTTT
abundance: .; v_gene: TRBV5-8; d_gene: TRBD2; j_gene: TRBJ2-1; CDR3aa: CASSLSRRGVYNEQFF; CDR3nt: TGTGCCAGCAGCTTGAGCAGGCGGGGGGTTTACAATGAGCAGTTCTTC
abundance: .; v_gene: TRBV20-1; d_gene: .; j_gene: TRBJ2-2; CDR3aa: CSASQRGLGGELFF; CDR3nt: TGCAGTGCTAGTCAAAGGGGCCTTGGCGGGGAGCTGTTTTTT
abundance: .; v_gene: TRBV5-6; d_gene: .; j_gene: TRBJ2-1; CDR3aa: CASSLAWGSVFNEQFF; CDR3nt: TGTGCCAGCAGCCTGGCGTGGGGTAGCGTGTTCAATGAGCAGTTCTTC
abundance: .; v_gene: TRBV7-2; d_gene: TRBD1; j_gene: TRBJ1-6; CDR3aa: CASSFFGTGFNSPLHF; CDR3nt: TGTGCCAGCAGCTTTTTCGGGACAGGGTTTAATTCACCCCTCCACTTT
abundance: .; v_gene: TRBV19; d_gene: TRBD2; j_gene: TRBJ2-3; CDR3aa: CASSIGGTGGSTDTQYF; CDR3nt: TGTGCCAGTAGTATAGGTGGGACGGGGGGATCCACAGATACGCAGTATTTT
abundance: .; v_gene: TRBV9; d_gene: .; j_gene: TRBJ2-3; CDR3aa: CASSVGGGGTDTQYF; CDR3nt: TGTGCCAGCAGCGTAGGGGGCGGGGGCACAGATACGCAGTATTTT
abundance: once; v_gene: TRBV28; d_gene: .; j_gene: TRBJ1-6; CDR3aa: CASSHSVSGSLMSSYNSPLHF; CDR3nt: TGTGCCAGCAGTCATTCCGTTTCGGGATCCCTCATGAGCTCCTATAATTCACCCCTCCACTTT
abundance: .; v_gene: TRBV19; d_gene: TRBD2; j_gene: TRBJ2-3; CDR3aa: CASSTGTSGGRSDTQYF; CDR3nt: TGTGCCAGTAGTACCGGGACTAGCGGGGGGCGGTCAGATACGCAGTATTTT
abundance: .; v_gene: TRBV14; d_gene: TRBD1; j_gene: TRBJ2-1; CDR3aa: CASSPLSGTGVNEQFF; CDR3nt: TGTGCCAGCAGTCCACTGTCCGGGACAGGGGTCAATGAGCAGTTCTTC
abundance: .; v_gene: TRBV4-2; d_gene: TRBD1; j_gene: TRBJ2-3; CDR3aa: CASSQDWTGGTDTQYF; CDR3nt: TGTGCCAGCAGCCAAGATTGGACAGGGGGCACAGATACGCAGTATTTT
abundance: few; v_gene: TRBV7-7; d_gene: .; j_gene: TRBJ2-5; CDR3aa: CASSPVGGTQYF; CDR3nt: TGTGCTAGCAGCCCCGTCGGGGGGACCCAGTACTTC
abundance: .; v_gene: TRBV30; d_gene: .; j_gene: TRBJ1-2; CDR3aa: CAWREADYGYTF; CDR3nt: TGTGCCTGGAGGGAGGCGGACTATGGCTACACCTTC
abundance: .; v_gene: TRBV28; d_gene: .; j_gene: TRBJ1-5; CDR3aa: CASGEGNQPQHF; CDR3nt: TGTGCCAGCGGGGAGGGCAATCAGCCCCAGCATTTT
abundance: few; v_gene: TRBV4-3; d_gene: TRBD2; j_gene: TRBJ2-7; CDR3aa: CASSQSRGLAYEQYF; CDR3nt: TGCGCCAGCAGCCAAAGTAGGGGACTAGCCTACGAGCAGTACTTC
abundance: .; v_gene: TRBV4-3; d_gene: .; j_gene: TRBJ1-2; CDR3aa: CASSHLTRGSYGYTF; CDR3nt: TGCGCCAGCAGCCACTTAACTAGGGGGAGCTATGGCTACACCTTC
abundance: .; v_gene: TRBV11-1; d_gene: .; j_gene: TRBJ1-1; CDR3aa: CASSLERRINTEAFF; CDR3nt: TGTGCCAGCAGCTTAGAACGCAGAATAAACACTGAAGCTTTCTTT
abundance: .; v_gene: TRBV10-3; d_gene: .; j_gene: TRBJ2-7; CDR3aa: CATAPGDGAYEQYF; CDR3nt: TGTGCCACCGCCCCGGGGGACGGTGCCTACGAGCAGTACTTC